This TCR beta chain derives from a study of blood T cells in healthy people across ages. Findings and limits, study-wide: The recorded TCR beta diversity per million T cells decreased in a roughly linear manner with age. More naive CD4+ cells and higher diversity were found in long-lived than in aged donors. The CMV status of each donor remained undetermined, and this could have confounded shifts in expanded clonotypes.

As to this clonotype: Its antigen remains unknown.

Germline CDR1 reads MRHNA; CDR2 reads SNTAGT. The ends lost 0 bases at V and 3 bases at J; junction bases unmatched: 7. The length of the CDR3 is 17 residues. Through a sample-barcoded 5' primer and a J-beta primer mix, a second PCR was run for 7 to 11 cycles. There were at least 2.5 million CDR3-containing paired-end reads obtained from each sample. One entry per CDR3 protein, called by TCRdb with MiXCR from the 5' RACE reads. This repertoire shows about 1.6 million distinct CDR3 sequences, about 35% found once; its top ten account for approximately 10%. The chain carries TRBV6-4 and TRBJ2-5, with 10 bases matching TRBD2. Sequencing was done on a sample of blood. The TCR was taken from a woman in her twenties or thirties in good health. CDR3 sequence: CASSDSESAGGKETQYF. The CDR3, as DNA: TGTGCCAGCAGTGACTCGGAATCAGCGGGGGGGAAAGAGACCCAGTACTTC.